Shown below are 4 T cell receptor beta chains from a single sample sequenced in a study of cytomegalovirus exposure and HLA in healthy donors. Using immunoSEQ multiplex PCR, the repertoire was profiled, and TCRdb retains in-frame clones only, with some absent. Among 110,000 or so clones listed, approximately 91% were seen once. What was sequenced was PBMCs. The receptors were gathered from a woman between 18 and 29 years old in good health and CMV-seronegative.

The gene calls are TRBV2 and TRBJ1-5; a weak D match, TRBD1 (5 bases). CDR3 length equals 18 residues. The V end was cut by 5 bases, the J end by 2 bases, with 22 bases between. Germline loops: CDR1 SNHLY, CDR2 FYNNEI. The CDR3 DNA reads TGTGCCAGCAGTCCATATTTCGGCAGGGCAGACGGCAATCAGCCCCAGCATTTT. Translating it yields CASSPYFGRADGNQPQHF.

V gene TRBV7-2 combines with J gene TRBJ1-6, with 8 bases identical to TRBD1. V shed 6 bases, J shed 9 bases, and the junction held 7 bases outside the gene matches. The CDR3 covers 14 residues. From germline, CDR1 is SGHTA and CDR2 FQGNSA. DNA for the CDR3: TGTGCCAGCAGACCCTACAGGGGGAGTTCACCCCTCCACTTT. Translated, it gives CASRPYRGSSPLHF.

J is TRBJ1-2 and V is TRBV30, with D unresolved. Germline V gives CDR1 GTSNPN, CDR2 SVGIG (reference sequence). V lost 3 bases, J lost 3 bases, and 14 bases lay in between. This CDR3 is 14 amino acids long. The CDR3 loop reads CAWRARVVDYGYTF. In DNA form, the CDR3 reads TGTGCCTGGAGGGCCCGGGTGGTAGACTATGGCTACACCTTC.

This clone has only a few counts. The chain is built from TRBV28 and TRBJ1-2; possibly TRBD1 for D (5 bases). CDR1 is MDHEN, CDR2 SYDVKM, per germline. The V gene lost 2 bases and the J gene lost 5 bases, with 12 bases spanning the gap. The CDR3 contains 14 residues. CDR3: CASSLRVDRYGYTF. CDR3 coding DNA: TGTGCCAGCAGTTTAAGGGTAGACAGATATGGCTACACCTTC.